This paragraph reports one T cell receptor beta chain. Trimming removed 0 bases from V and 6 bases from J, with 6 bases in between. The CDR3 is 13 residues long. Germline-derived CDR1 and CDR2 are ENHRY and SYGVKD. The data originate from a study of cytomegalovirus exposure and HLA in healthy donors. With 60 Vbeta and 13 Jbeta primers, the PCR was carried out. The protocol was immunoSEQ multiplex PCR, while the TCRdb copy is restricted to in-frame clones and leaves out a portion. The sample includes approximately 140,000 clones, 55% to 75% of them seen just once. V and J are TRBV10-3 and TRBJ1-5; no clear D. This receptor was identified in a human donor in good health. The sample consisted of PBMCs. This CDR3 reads CAISESIGQPQHF. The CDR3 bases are TGTGCCATCAGTGAGTCAATCGGTCAGCCCCAGCATTTT.